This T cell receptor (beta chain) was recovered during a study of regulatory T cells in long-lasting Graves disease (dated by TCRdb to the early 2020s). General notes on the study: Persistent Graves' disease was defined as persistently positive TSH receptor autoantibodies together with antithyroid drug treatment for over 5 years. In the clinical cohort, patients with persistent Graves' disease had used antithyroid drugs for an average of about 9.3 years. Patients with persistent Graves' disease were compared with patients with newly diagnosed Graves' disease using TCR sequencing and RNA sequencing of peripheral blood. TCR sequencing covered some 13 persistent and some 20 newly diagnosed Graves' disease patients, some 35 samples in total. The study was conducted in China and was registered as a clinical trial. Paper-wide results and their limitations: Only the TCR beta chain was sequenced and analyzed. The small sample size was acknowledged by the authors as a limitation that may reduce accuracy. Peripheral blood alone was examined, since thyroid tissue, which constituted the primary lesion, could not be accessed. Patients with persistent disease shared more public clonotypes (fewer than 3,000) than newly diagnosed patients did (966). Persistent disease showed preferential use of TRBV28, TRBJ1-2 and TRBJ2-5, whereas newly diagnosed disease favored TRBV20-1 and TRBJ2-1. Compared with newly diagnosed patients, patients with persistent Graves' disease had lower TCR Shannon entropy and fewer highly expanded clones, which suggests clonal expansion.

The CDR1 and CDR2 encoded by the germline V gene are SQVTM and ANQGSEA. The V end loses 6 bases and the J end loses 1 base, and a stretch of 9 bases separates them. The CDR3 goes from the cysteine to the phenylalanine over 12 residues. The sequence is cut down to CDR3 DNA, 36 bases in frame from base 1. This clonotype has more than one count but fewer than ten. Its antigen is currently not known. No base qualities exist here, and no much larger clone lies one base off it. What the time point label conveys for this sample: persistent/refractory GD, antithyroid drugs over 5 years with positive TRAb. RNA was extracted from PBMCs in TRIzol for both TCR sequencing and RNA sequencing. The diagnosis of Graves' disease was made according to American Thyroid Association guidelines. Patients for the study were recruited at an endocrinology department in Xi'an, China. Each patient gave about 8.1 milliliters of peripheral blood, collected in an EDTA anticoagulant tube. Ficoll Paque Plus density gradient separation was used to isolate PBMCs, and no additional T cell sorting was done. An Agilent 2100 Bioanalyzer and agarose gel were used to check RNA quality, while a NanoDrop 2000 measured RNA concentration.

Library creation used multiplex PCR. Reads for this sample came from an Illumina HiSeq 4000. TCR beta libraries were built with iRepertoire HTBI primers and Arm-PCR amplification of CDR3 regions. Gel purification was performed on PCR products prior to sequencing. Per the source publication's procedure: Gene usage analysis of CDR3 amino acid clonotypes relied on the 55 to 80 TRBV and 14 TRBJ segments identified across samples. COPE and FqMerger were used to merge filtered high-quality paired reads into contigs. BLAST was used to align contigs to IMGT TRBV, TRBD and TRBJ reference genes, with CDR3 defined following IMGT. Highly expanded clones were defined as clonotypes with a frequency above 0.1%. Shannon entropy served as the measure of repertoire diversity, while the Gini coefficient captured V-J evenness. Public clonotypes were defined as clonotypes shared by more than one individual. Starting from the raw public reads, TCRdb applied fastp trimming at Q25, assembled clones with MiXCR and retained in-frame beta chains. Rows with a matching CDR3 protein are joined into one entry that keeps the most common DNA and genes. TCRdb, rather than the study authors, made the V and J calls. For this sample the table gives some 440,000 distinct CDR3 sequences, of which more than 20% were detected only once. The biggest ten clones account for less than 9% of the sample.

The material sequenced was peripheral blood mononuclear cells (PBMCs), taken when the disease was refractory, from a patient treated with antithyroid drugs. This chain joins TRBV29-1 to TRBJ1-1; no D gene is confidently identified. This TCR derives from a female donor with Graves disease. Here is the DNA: TGCAGCGTCCCCGGAGGGAACACTGAAGCTTTCTTT. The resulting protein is CSVPGGNTEAFF.